The entry below describes one TCR beta chain. This entry comes from a study of shared clonotypes between healthy human individuals. The CDR3 is 17 amino acids. Germline V CDR1 and CDR2: SGHNT, YYREEE (reference sequence). V shed 4 bases and J 6 bases; nucleotides not matched to a gene: 18. The method was immunoSEQ multiplex PCR; TCRdb's version includes in-frame clones alone and lacks a portion of them. The sample records about 2.3 million clones, about 90% being singletons. The chain employs TRBV5-4 and TRBJ1-2, with 7 bases aligning to TRBD1. The sequence was obtained from a man between 18 and 35 years old in good health. Some clones in this sample may be carry-over from other donors' samples. Sequencing was performed on naive CD4+ T cells from PBMCs. This sample's subset: CD45RA+ positively selected. In DNA form, the CDR3 reads TGTGCCAGCAGCCAACCGTTCAGGCAGGGGGGGTCGGATGGCTACACCTTC. It encodes CASSQPFRQGGSDGYTF.